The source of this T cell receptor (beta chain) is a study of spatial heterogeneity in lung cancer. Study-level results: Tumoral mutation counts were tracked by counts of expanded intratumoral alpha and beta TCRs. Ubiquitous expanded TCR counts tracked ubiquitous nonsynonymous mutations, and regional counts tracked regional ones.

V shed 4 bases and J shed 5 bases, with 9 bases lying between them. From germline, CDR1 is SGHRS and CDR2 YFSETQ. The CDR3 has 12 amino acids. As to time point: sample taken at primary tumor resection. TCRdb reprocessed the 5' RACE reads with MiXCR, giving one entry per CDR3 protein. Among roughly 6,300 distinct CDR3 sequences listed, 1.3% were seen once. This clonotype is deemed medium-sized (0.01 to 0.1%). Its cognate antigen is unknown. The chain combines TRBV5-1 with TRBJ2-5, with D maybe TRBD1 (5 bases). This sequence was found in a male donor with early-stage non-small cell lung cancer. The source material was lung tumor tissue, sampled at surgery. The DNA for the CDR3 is TGCGCCAGCAGCATAGGGGTGGAGACCCAGTACTTC. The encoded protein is CASSIGVETQYF.